The clone carrying this T cell receptor (beta chain) was picked up many times. What it binds is not known. This sample was included in a study of blood T cells in healthy people across ages. Whole-study findings and limits: Long-lived donors had more naive CD4+ cells and higher diversity than aged donors.

Together with a sample-barcoded 5' primer, a J-beta primer mix was included in a second PCR lasting about 7 to 11 cycles. TCRdb reprocessed the 5' RACE reads with MiXCR, giving one entry per CDR3 protein. Of about 590,000 distinct CDR3 sequences listed, about 30% were seen once; the top ten hold around 16%. Trimming took off 4 bases at V and 3 bases at J, with 13 bases between the two ends. This CDR3 comprises 15 residues. Germline CDR1 MDHEN, CDR2 SYDVKM. The receptor was isolated from a woman of 80 years or more in good health. V gene TRBV28 combines with J gene TRBJ1-5; D is perhaps TRBD1 (6 bases). The material sequenced was blood. CDR3 coding DNA: TGTGCCAGCAGTTCATCGGGACAAAACAATCAGCCCCAGCATTTT. This encodes CASSSSGQNNQPQHF.